One T cell receptor beta chain is described in this entry. Its target is not known. The immunoSEQ assay was version 4, run in survey mode. The protocol was immunoSEQ multiplex PCR, while the TCRdb copy is restricted to in-frame clones and leaves out a portion. The data contain tens of thousands of clones, 88% of them singletons. This sample stems from a study of persistence of HIV-infected CD4 T cells. Across the study: Anti-CD3/anti-CD28 beads activated more cells than antigen stimulation did.

CDR1 and CDR2 from the germline V gene are SGHRS and YFSETQ. This CDR3 spans 18 amino acids. Trimming cost V 3 bases and J 0 bases; bases outside gene matches: 7. Study results and caveats: Antigen-responding cells were enriched for degenerate expanded CDR3beta sequences.

This nonspecific control used anti-CD3/anti-CD28 bead stimulation of CD4+ T cells. CD4+ T cells upregulating both CD40 ligand and CD69 were sorted as responding cells. V gene TRBV5-1 combines with J gene TRBJ2-3; TRBD2 aligns across 13 bases. The receptor was isolated from an adult woman with HIV who was CMV-seropositive. Sequenced here: CD4+ T cells sorted from PBMCs after 18-hour stimulation, sampled from a patient who received antiretroviral therapy. The CDR3 nucleotides read TGCGCCAGCAGCTACCGACTAGCGGGGGGTTTTAGCACAGATACGCAGTATTTT. It is translated as CASSYRLAGGFSTDTQYF.